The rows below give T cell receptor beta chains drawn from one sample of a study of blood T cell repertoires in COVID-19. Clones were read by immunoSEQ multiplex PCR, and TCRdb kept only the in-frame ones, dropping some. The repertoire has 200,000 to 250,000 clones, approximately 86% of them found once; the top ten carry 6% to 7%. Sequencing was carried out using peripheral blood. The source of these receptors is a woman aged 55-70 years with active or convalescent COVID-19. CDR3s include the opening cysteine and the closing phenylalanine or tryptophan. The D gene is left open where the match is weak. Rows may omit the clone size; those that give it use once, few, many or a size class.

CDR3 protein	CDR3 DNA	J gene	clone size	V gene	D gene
CASSSGLSSNQPQHF	TGTGCCAGTAGTTCCGGACTGAGTAGCAATCAGCCCCAGCATTTT	TRBJ1-5	few	TRBV19	NA
CATSDATSREQYF	TGTGCCACCAGTGACGCGACTAGTCGAGAGCAGTACTTC	TRBJ2-7	NA	TRBV24-1	NA
CASSVGDRNYGYTF	TGTGCCAGCAGCGTAGGGGACAGGAACTATGGCTACACCTTC	TRBJ1-2	NA	TRBV9	TRBD1
CASSGTSGRWGGEQFF	TGCGCCAGCAGCGGGACTAGCGGGAGATGGGGGGGTGAGCAGTTCTTC	TRBJ2-1	NA	TRBV10-2	TRBD2
CASSLEPGQGGNQPQHF	TGCGCCAGCAGCTTGGAGCCGGGACAGGGTGGCAATCAGCCCCAGCATTTT	TRBJ1-5	NA	TRBV5-1	TRBD1
CASSQATGFQPQHF	TGTGCCAGCAGCCAAGCTACAGGGTTCCAGCCCCAGCATTTT	TRBJ1-5	NA	TRBV3-1/TRBV3-2	NA
CASSFSADNEQFF	TGCGCCAGCAGCTTCTCCGCGGACAATGAGCAGTTCTTC	TRBJ2-1	NA	TRBV5-1	NA
CANIAGATRVHEQFF	TGTGCCAACATAGCGGGGGCGACTCGGGTCCATGAGCAGTTCTTC	TRBJ2-1	NA	TRBV10-3	TRBD2
CASSQIQVERNTEAFF	TGCGCCAGCAGCCAAATACAGGTAGAGCGGAACACTGAAGCTTTCTTT	TRBJ1-1	NA	TRBV4-1	NA
CASSIDIGEQFF	TGTGCCAGTAGTATAGATATTGGCGAGCAGTTCTTC	TRBJ2-1	NA	TRBV19	NA
CASSPPDRGGTEAFF	TGTGCCAGCAGCCCCCCGGACAGGGGCGGCACTGAAGCTTTCTTT	TRBJ1-1	NA	TRBV28	TRBD1
CASRDSGKYEQYF	TGTGCCAGCAGGGATAGCGGGAAATACGAGCAGTACTTC	TRBJ2-7	NA	TRBV6-5	TRBD2
CASGTSANTGELFF	TGCGCCAGCGGGACTAGCGCAAACACCGGGGAGCTGTTTTTT	TRBJ2-2	NA	TRBV5-1	TRBD2